The source of this T cell receptor beta chain is a study of T-cell memory formation after mild COVID-19. In the case of this clonotype: The limits of the CDR3 on the DNA are not certain, so only TCRdb's listed CDR3 is given.

TCRdb reprocessed the 5' RACE reads with MiXCR, giving one entry per CDR3 protein. The profile shows approximately 240,000 distinct CDR3 sequences, 16% of them singletons. The CDR3 has 14 residues if both end residues are counted. The germline V gene encodes CDR1 WNHNN and CDR2 SYGVQD (reference sequence). This chain links TRBV10-1 with TRBJ1-1; TRBD1, the table's D call, lacks a check against the DNA. Sequencing used PBMCs or a T cell subset sorted from them (not recorded which). The sequence derives from a man aged 18 to 30 who had mild COVID-19 (a few samples of this study predate the infection). Cell type and time point are not known. CDR3 sequence: CASSSGQDGTEAFF.